This T cell receptor beta chain was retrieved from a study of T cell responses to AZD1222 COVID-19 vaccine. Study as a whole: Doses given second, at about 4 or about 12 weeks, were pooled.

Trimming removed 4 bases from V and 0 bases from J, with 10 bases in between. The CDR3 covers 15 residues. Germline assignment: CDR1 LNHDA and CDR2 SQIVND (reference sequence). This clone has a single count. Its target is unknown. This table comes from immunoSEQ multiplex PCR, and its TCRdb copy is limited to in-frame clones, with some not included. The data show roughly 140,000 clones, with about 91% seen just once and 4% to 5% held by the top ten. General observations from the study: Vaccination with two AZD1222 doses was followed by a rise in Spike-specific TCR breadth and depth. Vaccine-associated CD4 TCRs ranged over spike, dominating at 160-218 and 743-854.

Sequenced here: peripheral blood, sampled on day 0 of AZD1222 vaccination. The clonotype was recovered from an adult in good health. The chain combines TRBV19 with TRBJ2-1; weak D call: TRBD1 (6 bases). CDR3 sequence (DNA): TGTGCCAGTAGTACCCAGGACAGCTCCTACAATGAGCAGTTCTTC. It translates to CASSTQDSSYNEQFF.